This T cell receptor beta chain was obtained from a study of identical twins. The V and J ends lost 3 bases and 4 bases, in that order; junction bases with no gene match: 9. This CDR3 is built from 16 residues. This clonotype was observed a few times. TCRdb ran MiXCR on the 5' RACE reads and lists one entry per CDR3 protein. The sample has a few hundred thousand distinct CDR3 sequences; about 8.9% are singletons. The sample was also linked to a second study, of yellow fever vaccine responses in identical twins.

This chain links TRBV12-3 or TRBV12-4 with TRBJ1-3; TRBD1 matches at 7 bases. Sequencing was carried out using CD8+ T cells sorted from blood. The receptor comes from a woman aged 18-35 years in good health. The CDR3 region has the DNA TGTGCCAGCAGTTTCATCCTTGACAGGGAAGGAAACACCATATATTTT. Encoded protein: CASSFILDREGNTIYF.